A single sample gave rise to the 15 T cell receptor beta chains below, sequenced in a study of STAT5B mutations in CD4+ large granular lymphocyte leukemia. Repertoires were generated with immunoSEQ multiplex PCR, while TCRdb's copy carries only in-frame clones and drops some. The sample records about 25,000 clones, about 70% being singletons. The sequencing input was CD4+ T cells from blood buffy coats. These receptors were obtained from a human donor in good health.

The chain uses TRBV27 and TRBJ2-3; D unclear. Trimming stripped 7 bases from V and 2 bases from J, with 10 bases between. The CDR3 is 13 amino acids. CDR1 is MNHEY, CDR2 SMNVEV, per germline (reference sequence). In nucleotides, the CDR3 is TGTGCCAGCAACAACGCCCTCACAGATACGCAGTATTTT. Its protein product is CASNNALTDTQYF.

The rearrangement uses TRBV18 and TRBJ2-7; 9 positions agree with TRBD2. Trimming took 3 bases from V and 4 from J; bases not matched to a gene: 19. Germline CDR1 KGHSH, CDR2 LQKENI. The CDR3 loop spans 19 amino acids. In DNA, the CDR3 is TGTGCCAGCTCACCCCTTATCTCCTCTACTGCGGGAGGGCGTTACGAGCAGTACTTC. It codes for CASSPLISSTAGGRYEQYF.

V and J are TRBV6-5 and TRBJ2-7; D possibly corresponds to TRBD2 (6 bases). Looked up from germline, CDR1 is MNHEY and CDR2 is SVGAGI. Between the trimmed V and J ends, which lost 7 bases and 4 bases, there was a span of 17 bases. This CDR3 has 14 residues. The CDR3 reads CASKEGPTFYEQYF. In DNA form, the CDR3 reads TGTGCCAGCAAGGAGGGGCCGACCTTTTACGAGCAGTACTTC.

The chain combines TRBV7-3 with TRBJ2-3; TRBD2 matches 12 bases. The V gene end was trimmed by 5 bases and the J gene end by 0 bases; junction bases not matched to a gene: 3. The V gene's germline CDR1 is SGHTA and CDR2 FQGTGA. CDR3 length equals 16 residues. For the CDR3, the DNA is TGTGCCAGCAGCCGCGGACTAGCGGGGAGCACAGATACGCAGTATTTT. This encodes CASSRGLAGSTDTQYF.

The V and J genes are TRBV21-1 and TRBJ2-1; the listed D gene, TRBD2, was not tested against the DNA. TRBV21-1 is a known pseudogene. The CDR3 is 15 amino acids. The CDR3 spells CASSTGLAAYNEQFF. CDR3 DNA sequence: TGTGCCAGCAGCACCGGACTCGCCGCCTACAATGAGCAGTTCTTC.

The chain has TRBV4-1 and TRBJ2-3; 11 positions agree with TRBD1. The CDR3 loop spans 17 amino acids. With V trimmed by 0 bases and J by 5 bases, 7 bases remained unmatched. Germline V gene data show CDR1 as MGHRA and CDR2 as YSYEKL. The CDR3: CASSQDRGTGGQDTQYF. The CDR3 nucleotides read TGCGCCAGCAGCCAAGATAGAGGGACAGGGGGTCAAGATACGCAGTATTTT.

This rearrangement joins TRBV7-3 to TRBJ2-3, with D tentatively TRBD2 (6 bases). Looked up from germline, CDR1 is SGHTA and CDR2 is FQGTGA. This CDR3 comprises 14 residues. V lost 3 bases to trimming and J lost 5 bases, with 12 bases between them. CDR3 nucleotides: TGTGCCAGCAGCTTGCATTCGGGACTAGATACGCAGTATTTT. Translated: CASSLHSGLDTQYF. The whole variable domain, remainder taken from reference TRBV7-3 and TRBJ2-3, is GAGVSQTPSNKVTEKGKYVELRCDPISGHTALYWYRQSLGQGPEFLIYFQGTGAADDSGLPNDRFFAVRPEGSVSTLKIQRTERGDSAVYLCASSLHSGLDTQYFGPGTRLTVL.

The chain couples TRBV5-1 to TRBJ2-3, with TRBD2 matching 7 bases. Unmatched junction bases numbered 8, after V lost 4 bases and J lost 6 bases. Germline CDR1 is SGHRS and CDR2 is YFSETQ. This CDR3 region has 14 residues. CDR3: CASSPGEGSDTQYF. The CDR3 DNA reads as TGCGCCAGCAGCCCGGGGGAGGGGTCCGATACGCAGTATTTT.

The V call is TRBV7-8, the J call TRBJ1-2, with 9 bases that match TRBD1. With 5 bases clipped from V and 6 bases from J, the junction kept 4 bases outside the gene matches. The germline CDR1 and CDR2 sequences are SGHVS and FQNEAQ. This CDR3 region has 13 residues. Here the CDR3 reads CASSIRTGDGYTF. In DNA form, the CDR3 reads TGTGCCAGCAGCATAAGGACAGGGGATGGCTACACCTTC.

V usage is TRBV2 and J usage is TRBJ1-3; D call uncertain. CDR3 size: 15 residues. V was shortened by 1 base and J by 0 bases, with 7 bases between the two germline ends. In germline, CDR1 is SNHLY, CDR2 FYNNEI. CDR3: CASSEGGFSGNTIYF. CDR3 DNA: TGTGCCAGCAGTGAAGGGGGTTTCTCTGGAAACACCATATATTTT.

CDR3 coding DNA: TGTGCCAGCAGCCTTACAGTCACTAGGCATAATTCACCCCTCCACTTT. Its protein is CASSLTVTRHNSPLHF. The chain has TRBV7-9 and TRBJ1-6; D not resolved. Per germline, CDR1 SEHNR and CDR2 FQNEAQ (reference sequence). This CDR3 has 16 residues. Trimming shortened V by 5 bases and J by 5 bases, and 16 bases separated the two germline ends.

This sequence joins TRBV7-2 and TRBJ1-2; D is unclear. The germline V and J ends were trimmed by 1 base and 3 bases, with 12 bases remaining between them. Germline-derived CDR1 and CDR2 are SGHTA and FQGNSA. The CDR3 is made up of 15 amino acids. CDR3 coding DNA: TGTGCCAGCAGCTTAGGGGCCGGAAAAGACTATGGCTACACCTTC. Encoded protein: CASSLGAGKDYGYTF.

The chain carries TRBV2 and TRBJ1-2, with D perhaps matching TRBD1 (5 bases). The CDR3 consists of 13 residues. Per germline, CDR1 SNHLY and CDR2 FYNNEI. The V end was cut by 4 bases, the J end by 4 bases, with 10 bases between. CDR3 in amino acids: CASSASGFYGYTF. The CDR3 DNA reads TGTGCCAGCAGTGCATCAGGGTTCTATGGCTACACCTTC.

V gene TRBV19 combines with J gene TRBJ2-6; possibly TRBD2 for D (6 bases). The ends were cut back, 4 bases at V and 0 bases at J, with 13 bases in the middle. The CDR3 extends over 17 amino acids. From germline, CDR1 is LNHDA and CDR2 SQIVND (reference sequence). CDR3 nucleotides: TGTGCCAGTAGTAGGGGAGCGGGCGACTCTGGGGCCAACGTCCTGACTTTC. As protein: CASSRGAGDSGANVLTF.

The chain combines TRBV14 with TRBJ2-5; 7 bases map to TRBD2. The CDR3 sequence is 16 residues long. Per germline, CDR1 SGHDN and CDR2 FVKESK. Germline trimming cut 4 bases from V and 1 base from J; bases unmatched to any gene: 9. CDR3 in amino acids: CASSPWSSGSQETQYF. CDR3 nucleotide sequence: TGTGCCAGCAGCCCATGGAGTAGCGGGTCCCAAGAGACCCAGTACTTC.